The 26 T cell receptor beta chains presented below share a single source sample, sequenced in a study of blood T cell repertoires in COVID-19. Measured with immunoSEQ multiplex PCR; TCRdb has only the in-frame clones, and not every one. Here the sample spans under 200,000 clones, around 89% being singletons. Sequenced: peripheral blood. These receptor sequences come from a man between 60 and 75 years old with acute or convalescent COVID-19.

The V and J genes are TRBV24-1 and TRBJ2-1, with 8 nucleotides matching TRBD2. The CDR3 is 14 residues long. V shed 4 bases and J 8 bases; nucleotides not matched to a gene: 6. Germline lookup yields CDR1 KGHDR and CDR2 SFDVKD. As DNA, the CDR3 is TGTGCCACCAGTGACCCTGCACTAGCGGATGAGCAGTTCTTC. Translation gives CATSDPALADEQFF.

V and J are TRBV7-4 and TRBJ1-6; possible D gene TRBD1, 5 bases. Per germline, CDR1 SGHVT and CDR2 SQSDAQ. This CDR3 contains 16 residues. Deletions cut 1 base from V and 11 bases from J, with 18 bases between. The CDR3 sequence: CASSLGWGIVRAPLHF. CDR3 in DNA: TGTGCCAGCAGCTTAGGGTGGGGCATCGTCAGGGCACCCCTCCACTTT.

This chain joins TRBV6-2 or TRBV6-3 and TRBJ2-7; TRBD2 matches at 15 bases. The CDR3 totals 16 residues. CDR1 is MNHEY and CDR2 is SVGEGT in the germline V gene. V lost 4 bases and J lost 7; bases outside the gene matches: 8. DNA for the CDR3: TGTGCCAGCAGTTTGGGACTAGCGGGAGGAGTTGGTGAGCAGTACTTC. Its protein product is CASSLGLAGGVGEQYF.

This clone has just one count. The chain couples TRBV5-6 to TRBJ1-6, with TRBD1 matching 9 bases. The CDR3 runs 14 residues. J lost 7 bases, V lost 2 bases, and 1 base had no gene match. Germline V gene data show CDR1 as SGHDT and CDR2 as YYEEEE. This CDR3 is CASSLDRGNSPLHF. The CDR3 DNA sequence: TGTGCCAGCAGCTTAGACAGGGGGAATTCACCCCTCCACTTT.

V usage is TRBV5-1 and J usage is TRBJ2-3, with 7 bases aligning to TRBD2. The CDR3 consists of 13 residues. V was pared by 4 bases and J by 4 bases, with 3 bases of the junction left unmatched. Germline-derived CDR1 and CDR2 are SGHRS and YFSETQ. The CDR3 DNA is TGCGCCAGCAGCCGGGACTACCCAGATACGCAGTATTTT. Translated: CASSRDYPDTQYF.

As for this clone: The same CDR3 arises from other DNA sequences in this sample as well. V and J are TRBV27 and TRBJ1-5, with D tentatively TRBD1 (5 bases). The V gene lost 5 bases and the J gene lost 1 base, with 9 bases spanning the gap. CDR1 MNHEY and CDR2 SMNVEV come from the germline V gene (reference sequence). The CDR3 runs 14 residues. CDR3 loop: CASSPQGSNQPQHF. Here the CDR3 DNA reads TGTGCCAGCAGTCCGCAGGGAAGCAATCAGCCCCAGCATTTT.

Written as DNA, the CDR3 is TGCGCCAGCAGCCCTACCGGGACAGGGTACTATAATTCACCCCTCCACTTT. Protein product: CASSPTGTGYYNSPLHF. The chain carries TRBV5-1 and TRBJ1-6; 9 bases match TRBD1. Germline V CDR1 and CDR2: SGHRS, YFSETQ. Unmatched junction bases numbered 8, after V lost 4 bases and J lost 3 bases. The CDR3 is made up of 17 amino acids.

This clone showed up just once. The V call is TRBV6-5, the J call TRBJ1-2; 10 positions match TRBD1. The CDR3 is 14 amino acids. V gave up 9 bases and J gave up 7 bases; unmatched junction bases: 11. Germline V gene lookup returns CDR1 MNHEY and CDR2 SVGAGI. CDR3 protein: CASRYGTGDGGYTF. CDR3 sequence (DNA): TGTGCCAGTCGTTACGGGACAGGGGATGGTGGCTACACCTTC.

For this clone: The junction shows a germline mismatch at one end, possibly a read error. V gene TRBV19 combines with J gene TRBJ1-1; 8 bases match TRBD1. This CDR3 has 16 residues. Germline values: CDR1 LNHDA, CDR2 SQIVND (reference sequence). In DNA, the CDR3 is TGTGCCAGTAGGATAGACAGGGGAAGGGCGAACACTGAAGCTTTCTTT. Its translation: CASRIDRGRANTEAFF.

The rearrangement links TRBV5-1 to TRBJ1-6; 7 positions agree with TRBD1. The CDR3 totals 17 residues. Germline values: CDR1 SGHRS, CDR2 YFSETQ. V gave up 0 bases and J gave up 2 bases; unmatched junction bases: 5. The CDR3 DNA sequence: TGCGCCAGCAGCTTGGAGACAGGGAGGCCCTATAATTCACCCCTCCACTTT. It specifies CASSLETGRPYNSPLHF.

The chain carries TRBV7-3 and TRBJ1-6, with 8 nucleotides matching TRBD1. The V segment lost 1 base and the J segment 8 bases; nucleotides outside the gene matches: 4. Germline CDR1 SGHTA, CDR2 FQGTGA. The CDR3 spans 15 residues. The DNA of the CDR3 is TGTGCCAGCAGCTTAATCCCGGGACAGGATTCACCCCTCCACTTT. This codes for CASSLIPGQDSPLHF.

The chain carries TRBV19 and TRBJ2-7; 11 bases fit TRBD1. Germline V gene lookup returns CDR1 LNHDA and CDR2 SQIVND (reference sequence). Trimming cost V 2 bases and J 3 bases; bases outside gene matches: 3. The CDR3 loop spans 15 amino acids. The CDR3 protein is CASSIKGQGGYEQYF. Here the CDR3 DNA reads TGTGCCAGTAGTATAAAGGGACAGGGGGGCTACGAGCAGTACTTC.

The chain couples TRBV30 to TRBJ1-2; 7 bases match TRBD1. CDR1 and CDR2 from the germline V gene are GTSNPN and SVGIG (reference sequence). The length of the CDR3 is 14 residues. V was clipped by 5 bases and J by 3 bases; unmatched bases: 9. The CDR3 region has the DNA TGTGCCTGGGACAGGGAAGACAGGGACTATGGCTACACCTTC. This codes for CAWDREDRDYGYTF.

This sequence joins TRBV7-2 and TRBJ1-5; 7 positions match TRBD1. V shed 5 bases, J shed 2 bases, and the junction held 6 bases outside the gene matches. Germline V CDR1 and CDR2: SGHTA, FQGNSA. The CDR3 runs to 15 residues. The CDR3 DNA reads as TGTGCCAGCAGCAAACAGGGGAGAGGCAATCAGCCCCAGCATTTT. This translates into CASSKQGRGNQPQHF.

The CDR3 sequence is CASSYSNQGGYTF. CDR3 nucleotide sequence: TGTGCCAGCAGTTACTCGAACCAGGGGGGCTACACCTTC. The chain has TRBV6-6 and TRBJ1-2, with D possibly TRBD1 on 6 matching bases. Trimming left V 0 bases short and J 8 bases short, with 10 bases between. CDR1 is MNHNY and CDR2 is SVGAGI in the germline V gene (reference sequence). The CDR3 is 13 amino acids.

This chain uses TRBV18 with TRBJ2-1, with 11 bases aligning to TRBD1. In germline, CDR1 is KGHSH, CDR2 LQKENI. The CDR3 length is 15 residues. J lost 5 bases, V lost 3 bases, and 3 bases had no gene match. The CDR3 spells CASSPGQGADNEQFF. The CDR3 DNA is TGTGCCAGCTCACCCGGACAGGGGGCCGACAATGAGCAGTTCTTC.

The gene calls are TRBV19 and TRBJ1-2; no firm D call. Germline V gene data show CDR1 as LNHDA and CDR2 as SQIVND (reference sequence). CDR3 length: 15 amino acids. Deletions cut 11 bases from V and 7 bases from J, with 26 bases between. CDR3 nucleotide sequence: TGTGCCTGCGCCGAGAGGGAAGGCTTATTATCTGGCTACACCTTC. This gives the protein CACAEREGLLSGYTF.

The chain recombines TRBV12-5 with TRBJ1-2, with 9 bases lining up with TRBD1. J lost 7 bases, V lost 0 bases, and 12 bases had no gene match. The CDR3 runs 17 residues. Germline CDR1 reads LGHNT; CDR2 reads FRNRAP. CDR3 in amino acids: CASGLVAIMDRGFGYTF. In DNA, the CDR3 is TGTGCTAGTGGTTTGGTTGCGATCATGGACAGGGGATTTGGCTACACCTTC.

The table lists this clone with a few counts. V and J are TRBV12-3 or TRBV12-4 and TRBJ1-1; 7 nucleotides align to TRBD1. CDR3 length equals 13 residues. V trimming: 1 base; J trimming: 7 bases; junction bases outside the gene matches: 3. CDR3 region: CASSLGGQNEAFF. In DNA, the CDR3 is TGTGCCAGCAGTTTAGGGGGACAGAATGAAGCTTTCTTT.

The CDR3 DNA is TGTGCCAGTAGTATGGACAGTTCCTATGGCTACACCTTC. It is translated as CASSMDSSYGYTF. This rearrangement joins TRBV19 to TRBJ1-2; tentatively, D is TRBD1 (6 bases). Trimming stripped 3 bases from V and 4 bases from J, with 9 bases between. The CDR3 spans 13 residues. Germline lookup yields CDR1 LNHDA and CDR2 SQIVND (reference sequence).

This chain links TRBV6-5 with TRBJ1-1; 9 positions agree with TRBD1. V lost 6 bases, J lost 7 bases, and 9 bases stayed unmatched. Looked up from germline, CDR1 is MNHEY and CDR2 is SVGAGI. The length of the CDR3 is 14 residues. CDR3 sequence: CASRVGGQGIEAFF. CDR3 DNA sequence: TGTGCCAGCAGAGTGGGCGGACAGGGGATTGAAGCTTTCTTT.

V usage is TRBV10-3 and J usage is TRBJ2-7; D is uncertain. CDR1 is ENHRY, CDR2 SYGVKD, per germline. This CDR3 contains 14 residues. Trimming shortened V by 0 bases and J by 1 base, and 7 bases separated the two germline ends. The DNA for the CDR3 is TGTGCCATCAGTGAGTCTGGCAGATCCTACGAGCAGTACTTC. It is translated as CAISESGRSYEQYF.

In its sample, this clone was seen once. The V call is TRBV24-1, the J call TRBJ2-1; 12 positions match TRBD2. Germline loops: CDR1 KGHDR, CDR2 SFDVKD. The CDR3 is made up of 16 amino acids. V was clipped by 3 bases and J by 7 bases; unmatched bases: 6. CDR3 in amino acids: CATSDPGTSGLNEQFF. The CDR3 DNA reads TGTGCCACCAGTGATCCCGGGACTAGCGGGTTGAATGAGCAGTTCTTC.

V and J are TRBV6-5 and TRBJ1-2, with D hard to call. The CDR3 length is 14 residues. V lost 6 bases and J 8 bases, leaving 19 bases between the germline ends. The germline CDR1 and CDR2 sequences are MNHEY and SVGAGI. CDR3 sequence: CASSLGSATGGYTF. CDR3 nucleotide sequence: TGTGCCAGCAGCCTTGGGTCGGCGACGGGAGGCTACACCTTC.

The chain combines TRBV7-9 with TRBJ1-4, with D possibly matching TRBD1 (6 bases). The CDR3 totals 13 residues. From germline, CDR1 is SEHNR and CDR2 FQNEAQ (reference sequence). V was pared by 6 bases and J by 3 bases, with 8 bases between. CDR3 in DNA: TGTGCCAGCAGTAGGGGGTCTAATGAAAAACTGTTTTTT. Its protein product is CASSRGSNEKLFF. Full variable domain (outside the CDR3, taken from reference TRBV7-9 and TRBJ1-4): DTGVSQNPRHKITKRGQNVTFRCDPISEHNRLYWYRQTLGQGPEFLTYFQNEAQLEKSRLLSDRFSAERPKGSFSTLEIQRTEQGDSAMYLCASSRGSNEKLFFGSGTQLSVL.

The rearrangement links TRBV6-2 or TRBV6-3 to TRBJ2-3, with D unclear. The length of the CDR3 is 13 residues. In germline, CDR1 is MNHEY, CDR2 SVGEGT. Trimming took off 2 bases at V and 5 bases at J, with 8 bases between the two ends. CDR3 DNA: TGTGCCAGCAGTTACACCCGAGGAGATACGCAGTATTTT. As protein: CASSYTRGDTQYF.